This T cell receptor (beta chain) was obtained from a study of Siglec-9 on CD8 T cells in melanoma (dated by TCRdb to the late 2010s). In terms of the full investigation: In this study, researchers looked at how Siglec-9 is expressed on CD8+ T cells and what Siglec-9 does to regulate T cells within the melanoma tumor microenvironment. Broader findings and caveats from the paper: According to the report, an effector memory CD8+ T-cell subset that seemed to build up inside melanoma tumors was both marked and regulated by Siglec-9.

A remark on this clone: Its antigen is unknown. No much larger clone exists at a distance of one base, and base qualities are not known.

Receptor libraries were prepared by the immunoSEQ multiplex PCR assay. TCRdb took over this immuneACCESS table, retaining in-frame rearrangements with V and J assigned. Such tables are incomplete; in checked studies, under half of the missing clones stem from an unresolved V gene, and the remainder is unexplained. Present in this sample are about 30,000 clones, 80% of which were seen just once. Around 5.5% of the sample is in the top ten clones. V is pruned by 0 bases and J by 3 bases, leaving 4 bases of the junction without a gene match. The germline V gene encodes CDR1 MNHEY and CDR2 SMNVEV (reference sequence). Inclusive of the bounding cysteine and phenylalanine, the CDR3 is 17 residues long. The sequence is cut down to CDR3 DNA, 51 bases in frame from base 1.

The sequence links TRBV27 to TRBJ2-1; 11 bases in the middle match TRBD2. The TCR originated in a human donor in good health. The sample consisted of Siglec-9- CD8+ T cells sorted from blood. The cell subset or site label of this sample denotes: CD8 T cells lacking Siglec-9. DNA sequence: TGTGCCAGCAGTTTATCGGGACTAGCGGAGCACTACAATGAGCAGTTCTTC. Its coded protein is CASSLSGLAEHYNEQFF.